This T cell receptor (beta chain) was sequenced in a study of blood T cell repertoires in COVID-19. Overall study: Samples representing acute and convalescent COVID-19 were sourced from the United States, Italy and Spain.

Profiling relied on immunoSEQ multiplex PCR, and the TCRdb table lists in-frame clones only, not all of them. Of 240,000 or so clones detected, about 82% appear once; the ten largest clones hold around an eighth. The TCR originated in a man aged 80 or over with acute or convalescent COVID-19. The sequenced sample consisted of peripheral blood.

CDR3 DNA: TGTGCCAGTAGCGACTTGCCCACAGATACGCAGTATTTT. It translates to CASSDLPTDTQYF. The rearrangement links TRBV19 to TRBJ2-3; D is unresolved. This CDR3 is built from 13 residues. The V gene lost 6 bases and the J gene lost 2 bases, with 9 bases spanning the gap. Germline values: CDR1 LNHDA, CDR2 SQIVND (reference sequence). Using reference TRBV19 and TRBJ2-3 for the parts outside the CDR3, the full variable domain is DGGITQSPKYLFRKEGQNVTLSCEQNLNHDAMYWYRQDPGQGLRLIYYSQIVNDFQKGDIAEGYSVSREKKESFPLTVTSAQKNPTAFYLCASSDLPTDTQYFGPGTRLTVL.